The subject of this entry is one T cell receptor beta chain. This clone was recorded a few times. Its antigen specificity is not known. No much larger clone is present one base from it, and per-base qualities are unavailable. Libraries were prepared through the immunoSEQ multiplex PCR assay. To provide template for TCR sequencing, every sample had RNA extracted and reverse transcribed into cDNA. SuperScript III was used to make first-strand cDNA, primed with a 2:1 mix of oligo-dT and random hexamers. A synthetic immune receptor repertoire was used to measure amplification bias, and any remaining bias was corrected computationally. The original pipeline was this. Raw reads were preprocessed to remove errors, and CDR3 was defined by IMGT conventions from the conserved cysteine to phenylalanine. To get clonality, Shannon entropy was normalized by log2 of the number of productive unique TCRs and the result was subtracted from 1. Whether scalp clones were CD4 or CD8 was inferred by matching scalp TCRbeta sequences against CD4 and CD8 repertoires sorted from blood. Sourced from immuneACCESS, this table was stored by TCRdb with only in-frame sequences that have V and J called. A share of the clones is absent; for the studies checked, an unresolved V gene accounts for under half, and the remainder has no known explanation. V, J and clone size derive from that table, while D and trimming were established from the DNA sequence. For this sample the table gives some 200,000 clones, of which about 56% were detected only once. Of the sample, 4.9% falls within the top ten clones.

PBMCs were separated by density centrifugation and stained for CD3, CD4 and CD8, after which CD4+ and CD8+ T cells were sorted on a FACSAria. Unaffected controls provided scalp biopsies and blood samples. The entry originates in a study of CD8+ T cells in alopecia areata (dated by TCRdb to 2016 to 2018). About the study as a whole: In both human patients and the C3H/HeJ mouse model, the study applied high-throughput TCRbeta sequencing to look at T cell clonal expansion in alopecia areata. On the human side, TCRbeta sequencing was run on scalp tissue and on sorted CD4+ and CD8+ peripheral blood T cells from healthy controls and from alopecia areata patients with either patchy or totalis/universalis disease. immunoSEQ multiplex PCR using 35 Vbeta forward primers and 13 Jbeta reverse primers was used to amplify TCRbeta CDR3 regions. Clonality in the scalp was compared among normal scalp (n=4), patchy alopecia areata scalp (n=8), and alopecia totalis/universalis scalp (n=8). The RNA source kit depended on sample type: the PAXgene miRNA kit for fixed scalp, the miRNeasy kit for PBMCs, and the RNeasy kit for mouse skin.

What the study reported, not specific to this receptor: Compared with normal scalp, lesional scalp had higher clonality and more expanded CD8+ clones, particularly in alopecia totalis/universalis, a pattern that suggests antigenic drive. Compared with mice, TCR sequences shared between patients were less clear, possibly partly because of HLA diversity across the patient population. Resident alphabeta T cells in normal human skin are also sequenced, complicating scalp TCR repertoire analysis, unlike mouse skin dominated by gammadelta T cells.

V is reduced by 6 bases and J by 2 bases, leaving a spacing of 10 bases between them. From the germline V gene, CDR1 is SQVTM and CDR2 is ANQGSEA. Spanning cysteine to phenylalanine, the CDR3 consists of 12 amino acids. Only the CDR3 portion is preserved as DNA: 36 bases, with reading frame beginning at the first base. The sequence derives from a human donor in good health. Sequenced input: CD8+ T cells sorted from blood. The sequence links TRBV29-1 to TRBJ1-2, with TRBD1 tentatively as D gene (5 bases match). The nucleotide sequence is given as TGCAGCGTGGGAGACAGAAACTATGGCTACACCTTC. Its translation is CSVGDRNYGYTF.